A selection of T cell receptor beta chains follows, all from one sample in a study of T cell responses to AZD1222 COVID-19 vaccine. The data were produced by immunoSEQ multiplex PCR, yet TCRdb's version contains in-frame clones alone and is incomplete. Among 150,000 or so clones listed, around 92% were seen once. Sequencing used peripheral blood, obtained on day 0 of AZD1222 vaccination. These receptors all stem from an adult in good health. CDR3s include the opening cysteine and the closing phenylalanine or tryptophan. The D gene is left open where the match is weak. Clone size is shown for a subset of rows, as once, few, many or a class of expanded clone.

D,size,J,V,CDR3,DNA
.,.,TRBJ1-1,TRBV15,CATILDRKGAEAFF,TGTGCCACCATCCTAGACCGTAAGGGGGCTGAAGCTTTCTTT
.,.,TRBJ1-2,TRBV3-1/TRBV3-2,CASRVGRSNYGYTF,TGTGCCAGCAGGGTGGGCAGATCTAACTATGGCTACACCTTC
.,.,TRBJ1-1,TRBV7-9,CASSLETGVAFF,TGTGCCAGCAGCTTAGAAACAGGAGTTGCTTTCTTT
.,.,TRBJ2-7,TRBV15,CATSRVGQTYEQYF,TGTGCCACCAGCAGAGTGGGCCAAACCTACGAGCAGTACTTC
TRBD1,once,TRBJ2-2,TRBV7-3,CASSTGTGYTGELFF,TGTGCCAGCAGCACCGGGACAGGGTACACCGGGGAGCTGTTTTTT
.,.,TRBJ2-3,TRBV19,CASSIHAGQTWDTQYF,TGTGCCAGTAGTATTCACGCGGGACAGACGTGGGATACGCAGTATTTT
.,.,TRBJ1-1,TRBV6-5,CASSYSPNLNTEAFF,TGTGCCAGCAGTTACTCCCCGAACCTGAACACTGAAGCTTTCTTT
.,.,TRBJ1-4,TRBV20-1,CSASDSRNEKLFF,TGCAGTGCTAGTGACAGCAGGAATGAAAAACTGTTTTTT
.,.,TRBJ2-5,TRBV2,CAPARGQETQYF,TGTGCCCCGGCGCGGGGACAAGAGACCCAGTACTTC
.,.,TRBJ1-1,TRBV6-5,CASSSQPGQRAFF,TGTGCCAGCAGTTCCCAGCCCGGGCAGCGGGCTTTCTTT
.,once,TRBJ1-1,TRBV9,CASSGSLQNTEAFF,TGTGCCAGCAGCGGAAGCCTGCAGAACACTGAAGCTTTCTTT
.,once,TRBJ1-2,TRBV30,CAWRHGLRVGYGYTF,TGTGCCTGGAGGCATGGGCTTAGGGTTGGGTATGGCTACACCTTC
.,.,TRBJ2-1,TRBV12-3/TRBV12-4,CASSFQRVGEQFF,TGTGCCAGCAGTTTCCAGCGGGTGGGCGAGCAGTTCTTC
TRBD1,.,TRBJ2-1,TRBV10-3,CAISGSGTGFDNEQFF,TGTGCCATCAGTGGATCTGGGACAGGTTTCGACAATGAGCAGTTCTTC
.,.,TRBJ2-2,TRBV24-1,CATSPNAGDTGELFF,TGTGCCACCAGCCCCAACGCAGGTGACACCGGGGAGCTGTTTTTT
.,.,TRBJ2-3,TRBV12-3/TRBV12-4,CASSSPNTDTQYF,TGTGCCAGCAGCAGCCCAAACACAGATACGCAGTATTTT
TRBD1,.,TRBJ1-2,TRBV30,CAWHPRDRNYGYTF,TGTGCTTGGCACCCCCGGGACAGGAACTATGGCTACACCTTC
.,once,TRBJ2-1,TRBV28,CASSPGPNEQFF,TGTGCCAGCAGCCCCGGACCCAATGAGCAGTTCTTC
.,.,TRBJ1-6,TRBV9,CASSVGGENSPLHF,TGTGCCAGCAGCGTAGGCGGTGAAAATTCACCCCTCCACTTT
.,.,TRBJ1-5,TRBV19,CASSFETGIHSNQPQHF,TGTGCCAGTAGTTTTGAAACAGGGATTCATAGCAATCAGCCCCAGCATTTT
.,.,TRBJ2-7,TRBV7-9,CASTHELAGSYEQYF,TGTGCCAGCACCCATGAACTAGCTGGCTCCTACGAGCAGTACTTC
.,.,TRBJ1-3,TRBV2,CASTSLGNTIYF,TGTGCCAGCACCTCCCTGGGAAACACCATATATTTT
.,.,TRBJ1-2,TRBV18,CASSPGEDGYTF,TGTGCCAGCTCACCGGGGGAGGATGGCTACACCTTC
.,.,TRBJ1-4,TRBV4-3,CASSRGRWEKLFF,TGCGCCAGCAGCCGCGGGCGTTGGGAAAAACTGTTTTTT
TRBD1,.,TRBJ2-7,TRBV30,CACQRAGGFVQYF,TGTGCCTGCCAAAGGGCAGGGGGCTTCGTGCAGTACTTC
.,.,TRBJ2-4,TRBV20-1,CSASPPIAKNIQYF,TGCAGTGCTAGTCCCCCAATAGCCAAAAACATTCAGTACTTC
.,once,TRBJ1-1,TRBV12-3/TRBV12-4,CASSLLSEAFF,TGTGCCAGCAGTCTACTCTCTGAAGCTTTCTTT
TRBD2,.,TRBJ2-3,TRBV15,CATSREEGLASYF,TGTGCCACCAGCAGGGAGGAGGGACTAGCTTCGTATTTT
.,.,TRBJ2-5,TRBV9,CASSVAPYGGTEGETQYF,TGTGCCAGCAGCGTAGCCCCATATGGAGGGACGGAGGGAGAGACCCAGTACTTC
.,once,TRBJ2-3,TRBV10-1,CASSDGAYRSGVDTQYF,TGCGCCAGCAGTGACGGGGCCTACAGGAGCGGAGTAGATACGCAGTATTTT
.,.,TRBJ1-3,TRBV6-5,CASSYSKGNTIYF,TGTGCCAGCAGTTACTCGAAAGGAAACACCATATATTTT
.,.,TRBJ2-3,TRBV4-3,CASSQVEGGSPTDTQYF,TGCGCCAGCAGCCAAGTGGAGGGGGGGAGCCCCACAGATACGCAGTATTTT
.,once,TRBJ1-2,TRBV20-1,CSARAGNGYTF,TGCAGTGCTAGGGCAGGGAACGGCTACACCTTC
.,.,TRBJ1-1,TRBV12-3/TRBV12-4,CASSLRGSTEAFF,TGTGCCAGCAGTTTAAGGGGGAGCACTGAAGCTTTCTTT
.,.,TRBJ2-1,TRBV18,CASSPNRANEQFF,TGTGCCAGCTCACCGAACAGAGCCAATGAGCAGTTCTTC
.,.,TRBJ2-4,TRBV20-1,CSASSRAKNIQYF,TGCAGTGCTAGTAGCAGGGCCAAAAACATTCAGTACTTC
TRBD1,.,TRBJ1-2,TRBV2,CASGQGAEDGYTF,TGTGCCAGCGGGCAGGGGGCGGAAGATGGCTACACCTTC
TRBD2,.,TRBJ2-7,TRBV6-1,CASSETSGGYEQYF,TGTGCCAGCAGTGAGACTAGCGGGGGCTACGAGCAGTACTTC
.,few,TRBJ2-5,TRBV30,CAWSVHGAETQYF,TGTGCCTGGAGTGTACACGGGGCCGAGACCCAGTACTTC
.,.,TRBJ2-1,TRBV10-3,CAGGPQARALFF,TGTGCCGGGGGACCTCAGGCCCGGGCTTTGTTCTTC
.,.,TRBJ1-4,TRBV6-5,CASHLGQMVEKLFF,TGTGCCAGTCACCTGGGCCAAATGGTAGAAAAACTGTTTTTT
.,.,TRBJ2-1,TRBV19,CASSIDGEYNEQFF,TGTGCCAGTAGTATAGACGGAGAGTACAATGAGCAGTTCTTC
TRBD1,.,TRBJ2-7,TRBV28,CASTKGAGGASEQYF,TGTGCCAGCACCAAAGGGGCAGGGGGCGCGAGCGAGCAGTACTTC
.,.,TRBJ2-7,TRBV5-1,CASSLADISYEQYF,TGCGCCAGCAGCTTGGCAGACATCTCCTACGAGCAGTACTTC
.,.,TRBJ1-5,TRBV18,CASSPQGSNQPQHF,TGTGCCAGCTCACCACAGGGCAGCAATCAGCCCCAGCATTTT